The 6 T cell receptor beta chains given below trace back to one sample, sequenced in a study of blood T cells in healthy people across ages. Primers used in a second PCR of about 6 to 11 cycles were a sample-barcoded 5' primer and a J-beta primer mix. One entry per CDR3 protein results from TCRdb running MiXCR on the 5' RACE reads. The sample lists around 2 million distinct CDR3 sequences, about two fifths seen once, with 20% to 25% in the top ten. Sequencing input: blood. These receptors all stem from a human donor in good health.

This clonotype showed up just a few times. CDR3 bases: TGCAGCGTTGGGGATTACTCCGGCTACACCTTC. The encoded protein is CSVGDYSGYTF. The chain recombines TRBV29-1 with TRBJ1-2; D unresolved. CDR3 length: 11 amino acids. Trimming pared 4 bases from V and 8 bases from J, leaving 11 bases between. Per the germline V gene, CDR1 is SQVTM and CDR2 is ANQGSEA.

This clonotype was detected only a few times. V gene TRBV6-2 or TRBV6-3 combines with J gene TRBJ2-1; D assignment may be TRBD1 or TRBD2 (5 bases each). V was shortened by 10 bases and J by 4 bases, with 17 bases between the two germline ends. The CDR3 sequence is 14 residues long. CDR1 is MNHEY, CDR2 SVGEGT, per germline. The CDR3 loop reads CATTNRDQYNEQFF. The CDR3, as DNA: TGTGCCACAACGAACCGGGACCAGTACAATGAGCAGTTCTTC.

The rearrangement links TRBV5-4 to TRBJ2-7; D is possibly TRBD2 (5 bases). CDR1 is SGHNT and CDR2 is YYREEE in the germline V gene (reference sequence). The CDR3 is 13 residues long. Trimming removed 1 base from V and 10 bases from J, with 15 bases in between. CDR3 amino acids: CASSLSPEDVQYF. In DNA form, the CDR3 reads TGTGCCAGCAGCTTGTCCCCGGAGGATGTCCAGTACTTC.

V usage is TRBV18 and J usage is TRBJ1-5; D unclear. CDR1 and CDR2 (germline): KGHSH, LQKENI. The CDR3 has 13 amino acids. Trimming shortened V by 4 bases and J by 5 bases, and 9 bases separated the two germline ends. As DNA, the CDR3 is TGTGCCAGCTCACGAGAAGGCCATCAGCCCCAGCATTTT. This codes for CASSREGHQPQHF.

This rearrangement joins TRBV2 to TRBJ2-5; 10 positions agree with TRBD2. The CDR3 consists of 14 residues. The V gene end was trimmed by 7 bases and the J gene end by 4 bases; junction bases not matched to a gene: 6. Germline CDR1 and CDR2: SNHLY and FYNNEI. CDR3 sequence: CASTPWTSGETQYF. The CDR3 coding sequence is TGTGCCAGCACCCCCTGGACTAGCGGAGAGACCCAGTACTTC.

This clonotype was seen a few times. The V and J genes are TRBV5-1 and TRBJ2-4; D unclear. The DNA matches TRBJ2-7 better at its end, which makes the J call doubtful. Germline-derived CDR1 and CDR2 are SGHRS and YFSETQ. The length of the CDR3 is 16 residues. This CDR3 is CASSLEAARSPYEQYF. The CDR3 DNA follows: TGCGCCAGCAGCTTGGAGGCAGCTCGAAGTCCCTACGAGCAGTACTTC.